These 27 T cell receptor beta chains were all obtained from the same sample, sequenced in a study of OX40 agonist ivuxolimab in advanced cancers. The protocol used for the library was the immunoSEQ multiplex PCR assay. TCRdb limited this immuneACCESS table to in-frame rearrangements with V and J called. A share of clones is missing; checked studies link under half to unresolved V genes, and the rest is unexplained. The sample includes tens of thousands of clones, with around nine tenths observed a single time. The ten biggest clones cover about 3.7% of the sample. This specimen consisted of CD4+ or CD8+ T cells sorted from blood, obtained in a trial of the OX40 agonist ivuxolimab. The receptors were gathered from an adult with an advanced solid tumor such as melanoma, head and neck, liver or kidney cancer.

This clone was recorded a few times. The chain combines TRBV30 with TRBJ1-1, with D maybe TRBD1 (5 bases). CDR3 length: 14 residues. In germline, CDR1 is GTSNPN, CDR2 SVGIG (reference sequence). The V gene lost 1 base and the J gene lost 3 bases, with 12 bases spanning the gap. The CDR3 is CAWSAWGRDTEAFF. The CDR3 DNA follows: TGTGCCTGGAGTGCTTGGGGGAGAGACACTGAAGCTTTCTTT.

The chain has TRBV5-1 and TRBJ1-6; D is possibly TRBD1 (5 bases). The ends were cut back, 2 bases at V and 6 bases at J, with 12 bases in the middle. Germline lookup yields CDR1 SGHRS and CDR2 YFSETQ. The CDR3 contains 15 residues. The CDR3 spells CASSLSGQTNSPLHF. CDR3 in DNA: TGCGCCAGCAGCTTATCAGGACAAACTAATTCACCCCTCCACTTT.

The chain is built from TRBV5-4 and TRBJ2-7; D gene unclear. The CDR3 length is 11 residues. Trimming left V 2 bases short and J 6 bases short, with 6 bases between. Germline loops: CDR1 SGHNT, CDR2 YYREEE (reference sequence). The CDR3 loop is CASSFHTEQYF. For the CDR3, the DNA is TGTGCCAGCAGCTTTCACACCGAGCAGTACTTC.

The chain carries TRBV7-3 and TRBJ2-5; 10 bases match TRBD1. Germline-derived CDR1 and CDR2 are SGHTA and FQGTGA. CDR3 size: 13 residues. V dropped 5 bases and J dropped 5; count of bases not matched to a gene: 2. The CDR3, as DNA: TGTGCCAGCAGCGGGGGACAGGGGGAGACCCAGTACTTC. Translating it yields CASSGGQGETQYF.

The chain is built from TRBV6-1 and TRBJ1-5, with D perhaps matching TRBD1 (5 bases). V shed 4 bases and J shed 4 bases, with 14 bases lying between them. Germline CDR1 reads MNHNS; CDR2 reads SASEGT. The CDR3 extends over 15 amino acids. The DNA of the CDR3 is TGTGCCAGCAGTGGCCTCGGGGGGATTAATCAGCCCCAGCATTTT. Amino acid sequence: CASSGLGGINQPQHF.

V is TRBV7-3 and J is TRBJ2-3, with D tentatively TRBD1 (5 bases). The V end was cut by 0 bases, the J end by 5 bases, with 9 bases between. CDR1 is SGHTA, CDR2 FQGTGA, per germline. CDR3 length equals 14 residues. This CDR3 reads CASSLTRVGDTQYF. The CDR3, as DNA: TGTGCCAGCAGCTTAACCAGGGTGGGAGATACGCAGTATTTT.

This rearrangement joins TRBV19 to TRBJ1-2; 8 nucleotides agree with TRBD1. The germline gives CDR1 LNHDA, CDR2 SQIVND (reference sequence). The CDR3 totals 15 residues. The trim removed 2 bases at V and 0 bases at J, leaving 2 bases unmatched. The CDR3 sequence: CASSIRTGTNYGYTF. As DNA, the CDR3 is TGTGCCAGTAGTATACGGACAGGGACTAACTATGGCTACACCTTC.

This sequence joins TRBV30 and TRBJ2-3, with D possibly being TRBD2 (5 bases). Germline values: CDR1 GTSNPN, CDR2 SVGIG (reference sequence). Deletions cut 4 bases from V and 2 bases from J, with 16 bases between. This CDR3 has 15 amino acids. The CDR3 here is CAWTDGGYYTDTQYF. As DNA, the CDR3 is TGTGCCTGGACAGACGGAGGATACTACACAGATACGCAGTATTTT.

The chain is built from TRBV10-1 and TRBJ2-1; 12 nucleotides line up with TRBD2. The CDR3 spans 19 residues. Germline lookup yields CDR1 WNHNN and CDR2 SYGVQD (reference sequence). V gave up 5 bases and J gave up 12 bases; unmatched junction bases: 23. The CDR3, as DNA: TGCGCCAGCAGTAACCAACAGGGTCGACTGGGACTAGCGGGTAGGGGGCAGTTCTTC. Its translation: CASSNQQGRLGLAGRGQFF.

V usage is TRBV5-4 and J usage is TRBJ1-1; 7 nucleotides align to TRBD1. The CDR3 extends over 15 amino acids. From germline, CDR1 is SGHNT and CDR2 YYREEE (reference sequence). Trimming removed 4 bases from V and 4 bases from J; junction bases left unmatched: 10. The CDR3 DNA sequence: TGTGCCAGCAGCAGGCCCGGGACAGAAAGCACTGAAGCTTTCTTT. It translates to CASSRPGTESTEAFF.

This chain joins TRBV5-6 and TRBJ2-2; TRBD2 agrees at 8 bases. The CDR3 is made up of 16 amino acids. CDR1 and CDR2 (germline): SGHDT, YYEEEE. V shed 5 bases, J shed 5 bases, and the junction held 11 bases outside the gene matches. CDR3 in amino acids: CASRPTRGDGTGELFF. The CDR3 region has the DNA TGTGCCAGCAGACCTACGCGGGGGGACGGGACCGGGGAGCTGTTTTTT.

This clone has just one count. This sequence joins TRBV5-8 and TRBJ1-3; D is unclear. The germline V gene has CDR1 SGHTS and CDR2 YDEGEE. V was shortened by 4 bases and J by 2 bases, with 13 bases between the two germline ends. This CDR3 is built from 15 residues. The CDR3 loop reads CASSTAVEAGNTIYF. CDR3 nucleotide sequence: TGTGCCAGCAGCACCGCTGTAGAGGCTGGAAACACCATATATTTT.

This chain connects TRBV19 to TRBJ2-5; 9 nucleotides line up with TRBD2. Looked up from germline, CDR1 is LNHDA and CDR2 is SQIVND (reference sequence). The junction had 6 bases not matched to a gene; V was cut back by 3 bases and J by 4 bases. The CDR3 consists of 15 residues. In DNA form, the CDR3 reads TGTGCCAGTAGTATCGGCGGGAGGGCCCCAGAGACCCAGTACTTC. Translated: CASSIGGRAPETQYF.

The V call is TRBV19, the J call TRBJ2-7; D gene uncertain. The germline V and J ends were trimmed by 9 bases and 6 bases, with 24 bases remaining between them. The CDR3 runs 15 residues. Germline CDR1 is LNHDA and CDR2 is SQIVND (reference sequence). The CDR3 region is CASPLGSVVGPEQYF. As DNA, the CDR3 is TGTGCCAGCCCTTTGGGGTCGGTAGTTGGTCCCGAGCAGTACTTC.

The chain employs TRBV6-5 and TRBJ2-7, with D perhaps being TRBD1 or TRBD2 (5 bases each). Germline CDR1 reads MNHEY; CDR2 reads SVGAGI. Between the trimmed V and J ends, which lost 7 bases and 6 bases, there was a span of 19 bases. The CDR3 sequence is 14 residues long. CDR3 nucleotides: TGTGCCAGCATTGATTCGGGGCGAGAGCCCGAGCAGTACTTC. Translating gives CASIDSGREPEQYF.

This clone has a single count. The rearrangement links TRBV19 to TRBJ2-6, with TRBD1 as a possible D gene (5 bases). Germline loops: CDR1 LNHDA, CDR2 SQIVND (reference sequence). V dropped 10 bases and J dropped 2 bases, with 9 bases sitting between them. The CDR3 runs 13 residues. Written as DNA, the CDR3 is TGTGCCACCAGGGTAACTGGGGCCAACGTCCTGACTTTC. Its translation is CATRVTGANVLTF.

V and J are TRBV30 and TRBJ1-2; no clear D gene. This CDR3 comprises 12 residues. Germline CDR1 reads GTSNPN; CDR2 reads SVGIG (reference sequence). Deletions cut 0 bases from V and 7 bases from J, with 9 bases between. CDR3 nucleotide sequence: TGTGCCTGGAGTGTACTATCCGGTGGCTACACCTTC. This codes for CAWSVLSGGYTF.

The chain employs TRBV27 and TRBJ2-7; the D gene could be TRBD1 or TRBD2 (6 bases each). This CDR3 contains 14 residues. V lost 2 bases and J 6 bases, leaving 14 bases between the germline ends. CDR1 is MNHEY and CDR2 is SMNVEV in the germline V gene (reference sequence). CDR3 amino acids: CASSLTSKGGEQYF. The CDR3 DNA reads TGTGCCAGCAGTTTAACGAGCAAGGGGGGCGAGCAGTACTTC.

The chain joins TRBV10-3 to TRBJ1-5, with 9 bases matching TRBD1. The CDR3 runs to 14 residues. Germline values: CDR1 ENHRY, CDR2 SYGVKD. V lost 2 bases and J lost 5; bases outside the gene matches: 1. The CDR3 is CAISEGQGHQPQHF. In DNA form, the CDR3 reads TGTGCCATCAGTGAGGGACAGGGGCATCAGCCCCAGCATTTT.

This rearrangement joins TRBV5-5 to TRBJ1-5, with 8 bases aligning to TRBD1. Trimming cost V 1 base and J 0 bases; bases outside gene matches: 9. Germline lookup yields CDR1 SGHKS and CDR2 YYEKEE (reference sequence). This CDR3 contains 18 residues. CDR3 bases: TGTGCCAGCAGCTTGTTCGGCGCAGGGGGCTATAGCAATCAGCCCCAGCATTTT. Translated, it gives CASSLFGAGGYSNQPQHF.

The V gene is TRBV6-1, the J gene TRBJ1-5, with D perhaps matching TRBD1 (5 bases). CDR3 length equals 15 residues. Looked up from germline, CDR1 is MNHNS and CDR2 is SASEGT. The germline V and J ends were trimmed by 5 bases and 5 bases, with 16 bases remaining between them. The CDR3 loop is CASSLTFQGHQPQHF. CDR3 sequence (DNA): TGTGCCAGCAGTCTTACCTTCCAGGGACATCAGCCCCAGCATTTT.

CDR3 loop: CASSFGGSQETQYF. CDR3 in DNA: TGTGCCAGCAGTTTTGGGGGCTCCCAAGAGACCCAGTACTTC. The genes are TRBV28 and TRBJ2-5; D is perhaps TRBD1 (6 bases). The CDR3 extends over 14 amino acids. Germline V gene data show CDR1 as MDHEN and CDR2 as SYDVKM. The V and J ends lost 3 bases and 1 base respectively, with 9 bases between them.

Turning to this clone: Other DNA sequences in this sample translate to the same CDR3. V is TRBV28 and J is TRBJ1-3, with a weak D call TRBD1 (6 bases). V was shortened by 4 bases and J by 2 bases, with 9 bases between the two germline ends. The CDR3 is 14 amino acids. Germline V gene lookup returns CDR1 MDHEN and CDR2 SYDVKM. Written as DNA, the CDR3 is TGTGCCAGCAGTTCCGGGGGGCCTGGAAACACCATATATTTT. Its translation: CASSSGGPGNTIYF.

This clone was recorded a few times. The genes are TRBV30 and TRBJ2-7; 9 bases are a match to TRBD1. CDR1 and CDR2 (germline): GTSNPN, SVGIG (reference sequence). Losses at the gene ends were 2 bases for V and 1 base for J; bases not matched to a gene: 3. The CDR3 is 14 residues long. CDR3 nucleotides: TGTGCCTGGAGTTTGGACAGGGGTTCCTACGAGCAGTACTTC. Its protein product is CAWSLDRGSYEQYF.

J is TRBJ2-2 and V is TRBV5-1, with 10 bases lining up with TRBD2. CDR3 size: 15 residues. CDR1 SGHRS and CDR2 YFSETQ come from the germline V gene. The V segment lost 2 bases and the J segment 4 bases; nucleotides outside the gene matches: 2. CDR3 region: CASSFPSGGTGELFF. DNA for the CDR3: TGCGCCAGCAGCTTTCCTAGCGGGGGCACCGGGGAGCTGTTTTTT.

The chain recombines TRBV30 with TRBJ2-4; TRBD2 aligns across 8 bases. V gave up 0 bases and J gave up 1 base; unmatched junction bases: 17. Germline assignment: CDR1 GTSNPN and CDR2 SVGIG (reference sequence). The CDR3 sequence is 20 residues long. The CDR3 region is CAWSVRRGGHSTAAKNIQYF. DNA of the CDR3: TGTGCCTGGAGTGTGCGCCGGGGGGGCCATAGTACCGCGGCCAAAAACATTCAGTACTTC.

V and J are TRBV7-2 and TRBJ2-2, with 15 bases matching TRBD2. Germline loops: CDR1 SGHTA, CDR2 FQGNSA. J gave up 6 bases and V 10 bases, and 9 bases lay outside the gene matches. This CDR3 region has 16 residues. CDR3 coding DNA: TGTGCCACCCGGACTAGCGGGGGGGCCTGGGCCGGGGAGCTGTTTTTT. This sequence encodes CATRTSGGAWAGELFF.